A selection of T cell receptor beta chains follows, all from one sample in a study of immune evolution from preneoplasia to lung adenocarcinoma. Assay used: immunoSEQ multiplex PCR; TCRdb lists only in-frame clones, some missing. This table holds roughly 14,000 clones, 80% found once. The material sequenced was FFPE minimally invasive lung adenocarcinoma tissue. The receptor source for this set is a person aged 65-85 years with lung adenocarcinoma. Each CDR3 is given with its conserved first and last residue. A D gene is named only where the DNA matches it firmly. For some rows the clone size is stated as once, few or many, or as a class when expanded; others skip it.

>.|TRBD1|TRBJ1-1|TRBV27
CASSPWTGRDTEAFF
TGTGCCAGCAGTCCATGGACAGGCCGGGACACTGAAGCTTTCTTT
>.|.|TRBJ2-1|TRBV2
CATSGRGDEQFF
TGTGCCACCTCCGGGAGAGGCGATGAGCAGTTCTTC
>.|.|TRBJ1-1|TRBV27
CASSRGQANTEAFF
TGTGCCAGCAGTCGCGGACAAGCGAACACTGAAGCTTTCTTT
>.|TRBD1|TRBJ1-4|TRBV28
CASRTTGYDSEKLFF
TGTGCCAGCAGAACGACAGGGTACGATTCTGAAAAACTGTTTTTT
>.|TRBD2|TRBJ2-7|TRBV7-8
CASSLAVSGGYEQYF
TGTGCCAGCAGCTTAGCGGTTAGCGGGGGCTACGAGCAGTACTTC
>few|TRBD2|TRBJ2-3|TRBV9
CASSVSSGRTDTQYF
TGTGCCAGCAGCGTCTCTAGCGGGAGGACAGATACGCAGTATTTT
>.|TRBD1|TRBJ2-7|TRBV4-1
CASSQQAQGALSYEQYF
TGCGCCAGCAGCCAACAGGCACAGGGGGCTTTATCCTACGAGCAGTACTTC
>.|.|TRBJ2-6|TRBV5-5
CASSYSGFGANVLTF
TGTGCCAGCAGCTATTCAGGCTTTGGGGCCAACGTCCTGACTTTC